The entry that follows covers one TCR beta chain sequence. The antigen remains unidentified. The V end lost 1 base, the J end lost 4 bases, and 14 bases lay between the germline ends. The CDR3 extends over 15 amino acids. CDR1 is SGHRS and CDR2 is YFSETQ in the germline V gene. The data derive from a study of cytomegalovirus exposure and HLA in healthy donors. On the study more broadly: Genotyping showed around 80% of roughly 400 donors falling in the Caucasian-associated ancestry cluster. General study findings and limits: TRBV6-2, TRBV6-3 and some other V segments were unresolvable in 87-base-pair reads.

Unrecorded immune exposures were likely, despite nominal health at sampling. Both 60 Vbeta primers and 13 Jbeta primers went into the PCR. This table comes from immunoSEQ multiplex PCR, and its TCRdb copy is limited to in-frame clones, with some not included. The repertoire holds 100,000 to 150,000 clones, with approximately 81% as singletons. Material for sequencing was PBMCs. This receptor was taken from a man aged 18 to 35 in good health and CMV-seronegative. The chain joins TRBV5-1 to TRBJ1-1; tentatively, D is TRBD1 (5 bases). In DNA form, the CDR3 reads TGCGCCAGCAGCTTGCTAGGGGCCCACCCCACTGAAGCTTTCTTT. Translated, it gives CASSLLGAHPTEAFF.